One and the same sample provided the 32 T cell receptor beta chains below, sequenced in a study of graft-versus-host responses after intestinal transplantation. Clones were sequenced by immunoSEQ multiplex PCR, and TCRdb holds only the in-frame ones, with some missing. This repertoire shows roughly 130,000 clones, about 93% found once; its top ten account for approximately 0.2%. What these receptors recognize is not known. This sample comprised unstimulated CD4+ T cells sorted from spleen or lymph node cells, obtained before intestinal transplant. The receptor source for this set is a human donor who received an intestinal transplant.

In its sample, this clone was seen once. An end of the junction does not agree with germline; a read error may underlie this. The genes are TRBV28 and TRBJ1-2; D gene ambiguous. CDR3 length equals 15 residues. CDR1 is MDHEN, CDR2 SYDVKM, per germline. The CDR3 here is CASSLHPGVPESGPF. CDR3 DNA: TGTGCCAGCAGTTTACACCCCGGGGTCCCCGAATCAGGACCCTTC.

This clone has only one observation. V gene TRBV10-3 combines with J gene TRBJ1-4, with a weak D call TRBD1 (5 bases). Deletions cut 0 bases from V and 8 bases from J, with 16 bases between. CDR1 is ENHRY and CDR2 is SYGVKD in the germline V gene. The CDR3 is 16 amino acids. The CDR3 nucleotides read TGTGCCATCAGTGAGTCGGCTTCGCGGACAATGGAAAAACTGTTTTTT. Translated, it gives CAISESASRTMEKLFF.

This chain uses TRBV27 with TRBJ2-7, with a tentative D call TRBD2 (6 bases). This CDR3 contains 18 residues. Germline V gene lookup returns CDR1 MNHEY and CDR2 SMNVEV (reference sequence). Trimming took 0 bases from V and 0 from J, leaving 18 bases between them. CDR3 sequence (DNA): TGTGCCAGCAGTTTATCGATGGCGGGACCAATGTCCTCCTACGAGCAGTACTTC. Its translation is CASSLSMAGPMSSYEQYF.

The CDR3 DNA follows: TGTGCCAGTAGTATCTCAGCGGGGTCCTACAATGAGCAGTTCTTC. This translates into CASSISAGSYNEQFF. The chain couples TRBV19 to TRBJ2-1; 7 bases are a match to TRBD2. CDR1 and CDR2 (germline): LNHDA, SQIVND (reference sequence). CDR3 size: 15 residues. V shed 3 bases, J shed 1 base, and the junction held 3 bases outside the gene matches.

The V call is TRBV4-2, the J call TRBJ1-1, with a tentative D call TRBD1 (5 bases). Trimming took 5 bases from V and 3 from J, leaving 13 bases between them. Germline V gene data show CDR1 as LGHNA and CDR2 as YNFKEQ. The CDR3 totals 14 residues. The CDR3 protein is CASSNRNSDTEAFF. DNA for the CDR3: TGTGCCAGCAGCAACAGGAACAGTGACACTGAAGCTTTCTTT.

The chain joins TRBV29-1 to TRBJ2-7; a weak D match, TRBD2 (6 bases). V lost 5 bases, J lost 2 bases, and 16 bases lay in between. Germline loops: CDR1 SQVTM, CDR2 ANQGSEA. The CDR3 is 14 residues long. DNA of the CDR3: TGCAGCGTTATGGTGGGGGGTCGTCCCTACGAGCAGTACTTC. This translates into CSVMVGGRPYEQYF.

The J gene is TRBJ2-1, the V gene TRBV28; unclear D gene. Germline CDR1 is MDHEN and CDR2 is SYDVKM. CDR3 length: 15 amino acids. The germline V and J ends were trimmed by 3 bases and 2 bases, with 11 bases remaining between them. CDR3 region: CASSFQALAYNEQFF. The CDR3 DNA follows: TGTGCCAGCAGTTTCCAAGCCCTAGCCTACAATGAGCAGTTCTTC. The full variable domain, completed using reference TRBV28 and TRBJ2-1, is DVKVTQSSRYLVKRTGEKVFLECVQDMDHENMFWYRQDPGLGLRLIYFSYDVKMKEKGDIPEGYSVSREKKERFSLILESASTNQTSMYLCASSFQALAYNEQFFGPGTRLTVL.

As for this clone: Germline is not matched at one junction end, which may reflect a read error. Other DNA sequences in this specimen translate into the identical CDR3. The chain links TRBV7-3 to TRBJ2-1, with D tentatively TRBD2 (6 bases). The CDR3 is made up of 15 amino acids. Germline V gene lookup returns CDR1 SGHTA and CDR2 FQGTGA. CDR3 sequence: CASSSVAATYNEQFF. CDR3 coding DNA: TGTGCCAGCAGCTCTGTAGCGGCTACCTACAACGAGCAGTTCTTC.

V usage is TRBV18 and J usage is TRBJ1-5, with D unclear. Per the germline V gene, CDR1 is KGHSH and CDR2 is LQKENI. The germline V and J ends were trimmed by 6 bases and 6 bases, with 21 bases remaining between them. The CDR3 is 16 residues long. CDR3: CASSQLSAALGQPQHF. The CDR3 nucleotides are TGTGCCAGCTCCCAGCTTAGTGCGGCTCTCGGTCAGCCCCAGCATTTT.

The J gene is TRBJ2-5, the V gene TRBV14; no clear D. Looked up from germline, CDR1 is SGHDN and CDR2 is FVKESK. The CDR3 is made up of 13 amino acids. Trimming stripped 2 bases from V and 4 bases from J, with 8 bases between. CDR3 amino acids: CASSQSGGETQYF. DNA for the CDR3: TGTGCCAGCAGCCAATCGGGCGGAGAGACCCAGTACTTC.

The chain couples TRBV6-5 to TRBJ2-7, with TRBD2 matching over 8 bases. J lost 4 bases, V lost 6 bases, and 2 bases had no gene match. The CDR3 runs 12 residues. CDR1 and CDR2 from the germline V gene are MNHEY and SVGAGI. The CDR3 bases are TGTGCCAGCAGCCGACTAGCGTACGAGCAGTACTTC. Its protein product is CASSRLAYEQYF.

V is TRBV19 and J is TRBJ2-5, with a tentative D call TRBD1 (5 bases). The V gene's germline CDR1 is LNHDA and CDR2 SQIVND (reference sequence). The CDR3 totals 15 residues. V lost 2 bases, J lost 5 bases, and 15 bases lay in between. The CDR3 DNA reads TGTGCCAGTAGTATAAGGGGCCTCAATCGGGAGACCCAGTACTTC. Translated, it gives CASSIRGLNRETQYF.

This clone has more than one count but fewer than ten. The chain combines TRBV4-2 with TRBJ2-5; the match to TRBD2 covers 10 bases. The germline V gene has CDR1 LGHNA and CDR2 YNFKEQ. V lost 1 base to trimming and J lost 1 base; unmatched junction nucleotides: 3. The CDR3 runs 16 residues. The CDR3 coding sequence is TGTGCCAGCAGCCAAGCCCAGCGGGAGGGCCAAGAGACCCAGTACTTC. Protein product: CASSQAQREGQETQYF.

The rearrangement joins TRBV28 to TRBJ2-7; tentative D call: TRBD2 (6 bases). V was trimmed by 3 bases and J by 2 bases, leaving 11 bases between them. This CDR3 spans 14 amino acids. Looked up from germline, CDR1 is MDHEN and CDR2 is SYDVKM. CDR3 region: CASSLQRVPYEQYF. The CDR3 DNA reads TGTGCCAGCAGTTTGCAGCGGGTCCCCTACGAGCAGTACTTC.

This sequence joins TRBV6-1 and TRBJ1-4; no reliable D call. CDR3 length: 15 residues. The V gene lost 5 bases and the J gene lost 5 bases, with 15 bases spanning the gap. Germline CDR1 and CDR2: MNHNS and SASEGT. The CDR3 DNA reads as TGTGCCAGCAGTCCCACGGGCGCAGTAAATGAAAAACTGTTTTTT. This encodes CASSPTGAVNEKLFF.

This chain uses TRBV9 with TRBJ2-2, with 8 bases aligning to TRBD2. With V trimmed by 0 bases and J by 4 bases, 5 bases remained unmatched. This CDR3 has 16 amino acids. Germline lookup yields CDR1 SGDLS and CDR2 YYNGEE. CDR3 sequence: CASSVDLSGITGELFF. The CDR3 nucleotides are TGTGCCAGCAGCGTAGATCTTAGCGGGATCACCGGGGAGCTGTTTTTT.

The gene calls are TRBV28 and TRBJ1-2; 7 positions agree with TRBD1. Looked up from germline, CDR1 is MDHEN and CDR2 is SYDVKM. V was clipped by 6 bases and J by 4 bases; unmatched bases: 8. The CDR3 totals 14 residues. The CDR3 loop reads CASRVPGQSYGYTF. CDR3 in DNA: TGTGCCAGCAGGGTACCGGGACAGTCCTATGGCTACACCTTC.

The rearrangement links TRBV27 to TRBJ2-2; possible D gene TRBD2, 6 bases. Trimming removed 6 bases from V and 10 bases from J, with 27 bases in between. Germline loops: CDR1 MNHEY, CDR2 SMNVEV (reference sequence). The CDR3 is 17 amino acids. The CDR3 protein is CASSTTPFLGGREELFF. CDR3 sequence (DNA): TGTGCCAGCAGCACCACCCCCTTTTTGGGGGGTAGGGAGGAGCTGTTTTTT.

The chain carries TRBV7-9 and TRBJ2-3, with D unclear. The V gene's germline CDR1 is SEHNR and CDR2 FQNEAQ (reference sequence). This CDR3 has 12 residues. The V and J ends lost 5 bases and 8 bases respectively, with 11 bases between them. CDR3 protein: CASSPVLGTQYF. The CDR3, as DNA: TGTGCCAGCAGCCCCGTTCTGGGTACGCAGTATTTT.

The rearrangement uses TRBV9 and TRBJ2-3, with TRBD2 identical over 7 bases. The CDR3 sequence is 18 residues long. From germline, CDR1 is SGDLS and CDR2 YYNGEE. Trimming took 0 bases from V and 1 from J; bases not matched to a gene: 11. The CDR3 DNA sequence: TGTGCCAGCAGCGTAGGACCCCAGCGGGAAACCCGCACAGATACGCAGTATTTT. It yields the protein CASSVGPQRETRTDTQYF.

This chain uses TRBV11-2 with TRBJ2-5; no definite D call. The CDR3 sequence is 13 residues long. Deletions cut 5 bases from V and 0 bases from J, with 7 bases between. CDR1 and CDR2 (germline): SGHAT, FQNNGV. CDR3 sequence: CASSPRDQETQYF. The CDR3 DNA follows: TGTGCCAGCAGCCCCCGGGACCAAGAGACCCAGTACTTC.

The CDR3 region is CASSWRGDHTDTQYF. CDR3 DNA: TGCGCCAGCAGCTGGCGAGGGGACCACACAGATACGCAGTATTTT. The J gene is TRBJ2-3, the V gene TRBV5-1; either TRBD1 or TRBD2 may supply D (5 bases each). Trimming took 3 bases from V and 2 from J, leaving 13 bases between them. The V gene's germline CDR1 is SGHRS and CDR2 YFSETQ. This CDR3 spans 15 amino acids.

The chain links TRBV7-2 to TRBJ2-3, with 11 positions matching TRBD2. The CDR3 consists of 16 residues. The germline CDR1 and CDR2 sequences are SGHTA and FQGNSA. J lost 0 bases, V lost 4 bases, and 3 bases had no gene match. The CDR3 loop is CASSSRTSGSTDTQYF. The CDR3, as DNA: TGTGCCAGCAGCTCCAGGACTAGCGGGAGCACAGATACGCAGTATTTT.

This chain uses TRBV7-8 with TRBJ1-1; no definite D call. Germline V gene lookup returns CDR1 SGHVS and CDR2 FQNEAQ. The ends were cut back, 5 bases at V and 3 bases at J, with 13 bases in the middle. The CDR3 totals 14 residues. This chain's CDR3 is CASSANGLHTEAFF. The CDR3 nucleotides read TGTGCCAGCAGCGCGAACGGGCTGCACACTGAAGCTTTCTTT.

The chain employs TRBV7-3 and TRBJ2-3, with D possibly being TRBD1 or TRBD2 (5 bases each). Trimming took 3 bases from V and 2 from J, leaving 9 bases between them. Germline V gives CDR1 SGHTA, CDR2 FQGTGA. The CDR3 loop spans 14 amino acids. The CDR3: CASSFGTITDTQYF. The CDR3 nucleotides read TGTGCCAGCAGCTTTGGGACCATCACAGATACGCAGTATTTT. The full variable domain, with the rest looked up from reference TRBV7-3 and TRBJ2-3, is GAGVSQTPSNKVTEKGKYVELRCDPISGHTALYWYRQSLGQGPEFLIYFQGTGAADDSGLPNDRFFAVRPEGSVSTLKIQRTERGDSAVYLCASSFGTITDTQYFGPGTRLTVL.

As regards this clone: Other DNA sequences in this specimen translate into the identical CDR3. The chain is built from TRBV5-4 and TRBJ2-7; TRBD2 matches at 12 bases. The length of the CDR3 is 15 residues. Germline V CDR1 and CDR2: SGHNT, YYREEE (reference sequence). V lost 0 bases and J lost 4; bases outside the gene matches: 2. CDR3 sequence: CASSLDTSGRYEQYF. The CDR3 nucleotides read TGTGCCAGCAGCTTGGATACTAGCGGGAGGTACGAGCAGTACTTC.

The V gene is TRBV28, the J gene TRBJ1-2; D is unresolved. This CDR3 spans 14 amino acids. CDR1 is MDHEN, CDR2 SYDVKM, per germline. The V end was cut by 7 bases, the J end by 6 bases, with 18 bases between. The CDR3, as DNA: TGTGCCAGCATAGCAGTGGACCTGTCTAATGGCTACACCTTC. It is translated as CASIAVDLSNGYTF.

The rearrangement links TRBV19 to TRBJ2-3; D call uncertain. There are 12 residues in the CDR3. Trimming pared 2 bases from V and 4 bases from J, leaving 4 bases between. Looked up from germline, CDR1 is LNHDA and CDR2 is SQIVND (reference sequence). The chain's CDR3 is CASSIRADTQYF. For the CDR3, the DNA is TGTGCCAGTAGTATAAGGGCAGATACGCAGTATTTT.

V and J are TRBV19 and TRBJ2-2; the D is unclear. Germline V gene sequence: CDR1 LNHDA, CDR2 SQIVND (reference sequence). The V gene lost 3 bases and the J gene lost 4 bases, with 9 bases spanning the gap. This CDR3 spans 14 amino acids. CDR3 loop: CASSIGKATGELFF. The CDR3 bases are TGTGCCAGTAGTATTGGAAAAGCCACCGGGGAGCTGTTTTTT.

The V gene is TRBV7-9, the J gene TRBJ1-3, with no clear D. V was pared by 3 bases and J by 2 bases, with 11 bases between. CDR1 is SEHNR, CDR2 FQNEAQ, per germline (reference sequence). The CDR3 has 15 residues. The CDR3 protein is CASSLGGTTGNTIYF. As DNA, the CDR3 is TGTGCCAGCAGCTTGGGCGGTACCACTGGAAACACCATATATTTT.

The rearrangement uses TRBV7-6 and TRBJ2-1; TRBD2 is a possible D gene (5 bases). The V end was cut by 2 bases, the J end by 6 bases, with 17 bases between. The germline V gene encodes CDR1 SGHVS and CDR2 FNYEAQ. The CDR3 covers 16 residues. CDR3 sequence: CASSLSAAGVSNEQFF. The CDR3 region has the DNA TGTGCCAGCAGCTTAAGCGCCGCCGGGGTTTCCAATGAGCAGTTCTTC.

The J gene is TRBJ2-3, the V gene TRBV9; no definite D call. Trimming shortened V by 4 bases and J by 2 bases, and 11 bases separated the two germline ends. The CDR3 has 14 amino acids. Germline V CDR1 and CDR2: SGDLS, YYNGEE. CDR3 DNA sequence: TGTGCCAGCAGCCTCGGAGCTGACACAGATACGCAGTATTTT. It specifies CASSLGADTDTQYF. The whole variable domain, remainder taken from reference TRBV9 and TRBJ2-3, is DSGVTQTPKHLITATGQRVTLRCSPRSGDLSVYWYQQSLDQGLQFLIQYYNGEERAKGNILERFSAQQFPDLHSELNLSSLELGDSALYFCASSLGADTDTQYFGPGTRLTVL.